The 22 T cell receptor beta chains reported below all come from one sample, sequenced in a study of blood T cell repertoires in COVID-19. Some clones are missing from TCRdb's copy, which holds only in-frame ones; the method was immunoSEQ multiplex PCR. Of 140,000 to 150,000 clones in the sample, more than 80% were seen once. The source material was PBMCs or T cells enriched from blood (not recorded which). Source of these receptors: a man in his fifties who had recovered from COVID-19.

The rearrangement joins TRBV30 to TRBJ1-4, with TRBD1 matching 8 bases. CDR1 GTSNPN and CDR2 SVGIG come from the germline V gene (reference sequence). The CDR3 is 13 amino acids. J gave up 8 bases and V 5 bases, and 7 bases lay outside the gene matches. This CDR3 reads CAWEDRGGEKLFF. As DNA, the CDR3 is TGTGCCTGGGAAGACAGGGGAGGAGAAAAACTGTTTTTT. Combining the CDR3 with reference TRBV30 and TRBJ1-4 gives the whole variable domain SQTIHQWPATLVQPVGSPLSLECTVEGTSNPNLYWYRQAAGRGLQLLFYSVGIGQISSEVPQNLSASRPQDRQFILSSKKLLLSDSGFYLCAWEDRGGEKLFFGSGTQLSVL.

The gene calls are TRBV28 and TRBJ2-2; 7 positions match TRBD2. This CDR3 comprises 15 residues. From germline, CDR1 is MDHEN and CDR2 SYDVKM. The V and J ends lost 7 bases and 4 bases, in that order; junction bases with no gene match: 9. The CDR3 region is CASTTSGGGTGELFF. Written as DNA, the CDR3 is TGTGCCAGCACAACCTCTGGGGGGGGCACCGGGGAGCTGTTTTTT.

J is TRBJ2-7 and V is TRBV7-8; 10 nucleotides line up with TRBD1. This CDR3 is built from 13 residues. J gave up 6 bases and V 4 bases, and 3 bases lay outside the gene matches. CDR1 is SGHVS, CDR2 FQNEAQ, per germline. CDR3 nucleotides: TGTGCCAGCAGCTACCGGACAGGGGGCGAGCAGTACTTC. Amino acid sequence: CASSYRTGGEQYF.

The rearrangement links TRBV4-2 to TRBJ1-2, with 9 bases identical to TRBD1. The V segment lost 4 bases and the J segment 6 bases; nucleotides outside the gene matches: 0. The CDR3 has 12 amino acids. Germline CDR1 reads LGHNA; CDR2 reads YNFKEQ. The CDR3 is CASSRTGDGYTF. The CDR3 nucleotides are TGTGCCAGCAGCCGGACAGGGGATGGCTACACCTTC.

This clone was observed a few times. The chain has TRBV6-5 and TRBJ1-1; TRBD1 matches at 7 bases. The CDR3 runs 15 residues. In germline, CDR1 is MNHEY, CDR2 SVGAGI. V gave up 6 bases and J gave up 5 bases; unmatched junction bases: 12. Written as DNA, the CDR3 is TGTGCCAGCAGCTATCATGGACAGGCGAGTACTGAAGCTTTCTTT. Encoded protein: CASSYHGQASTEAFF.

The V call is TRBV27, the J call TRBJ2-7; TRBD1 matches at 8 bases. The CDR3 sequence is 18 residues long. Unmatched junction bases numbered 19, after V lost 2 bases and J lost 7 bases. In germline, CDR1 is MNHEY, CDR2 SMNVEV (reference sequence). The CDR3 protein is CASSLRDRRIFWTGEQYV. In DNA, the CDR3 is TGTGCCAGCAGTTTAAGGGACAGGCGAATTTTTTGGACGGGGGAGCAGTACGTC.

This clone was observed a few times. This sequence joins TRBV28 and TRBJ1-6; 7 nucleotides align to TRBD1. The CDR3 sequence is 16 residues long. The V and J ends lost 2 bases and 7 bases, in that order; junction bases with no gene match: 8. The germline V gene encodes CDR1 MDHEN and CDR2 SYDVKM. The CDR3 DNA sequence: TGTGCCAGCAGTTTACCCCGGACAGGCCGAAATTCACCCCTCCACTTT. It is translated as CASSLPRTGRNSPLHF.

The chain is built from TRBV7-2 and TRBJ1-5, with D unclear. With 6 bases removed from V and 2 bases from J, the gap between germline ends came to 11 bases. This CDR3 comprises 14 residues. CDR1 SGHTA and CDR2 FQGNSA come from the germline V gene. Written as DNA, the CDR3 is TGTGCCAGCAGTGTAATCCTTGGCAATCAGCCCCAGCATTTT. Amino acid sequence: CASSVILGNQPQHF.

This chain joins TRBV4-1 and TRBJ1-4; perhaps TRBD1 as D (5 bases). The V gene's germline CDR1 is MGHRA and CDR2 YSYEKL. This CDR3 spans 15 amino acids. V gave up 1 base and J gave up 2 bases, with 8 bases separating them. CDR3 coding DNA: TGCGCCAGCAGCCAAGGTCCAGGGACTAATGAAAAACTGTTTTTT. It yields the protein CASSQGPGTNEKLFF.

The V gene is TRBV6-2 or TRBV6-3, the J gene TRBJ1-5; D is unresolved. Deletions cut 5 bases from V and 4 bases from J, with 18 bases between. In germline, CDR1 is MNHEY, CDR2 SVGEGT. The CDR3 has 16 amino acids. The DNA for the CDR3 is TGTGCCAGCAGTCTTTGGACGGGAAAGGAGAATCAGCCCCAGCATTTT. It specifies CASSLWTGKENQPQHF.

DNA for the CDR3: TGTGCCAGTAGTATAGATGAGACAGAATATAGCAATCAGCCCCAGCATTTT. It codes for CASSIDETEYSNQPQHF. The chain uses TRBV19 and TRBJ1-5, with D possibly being TRBD1 (5 bases). Germline assignment: CDR1 LNHDA and CDR2 SQIVND (reference sequence). This CDR3 is 17 amino acids long. Trimming took 0 bases from V and 0 from J, leaving 12 bases between them.

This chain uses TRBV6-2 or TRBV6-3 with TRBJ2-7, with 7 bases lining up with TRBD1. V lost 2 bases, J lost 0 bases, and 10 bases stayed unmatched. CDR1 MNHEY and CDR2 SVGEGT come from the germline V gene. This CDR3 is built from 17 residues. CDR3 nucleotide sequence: TGTGCCAGCAGTTACCTATTGACAGGGCATAGCTCCTACGAGCAGTACTTC. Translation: CASSYLLTGHSSYEQYF.

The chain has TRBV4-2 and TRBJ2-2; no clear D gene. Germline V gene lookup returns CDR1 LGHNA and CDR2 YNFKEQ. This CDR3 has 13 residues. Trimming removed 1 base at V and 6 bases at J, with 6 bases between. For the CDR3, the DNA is TGTGCCAGCAGCCAAGGCACAGCCGGGGAGCTGTTTTTT. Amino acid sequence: CASSQGTAGELFF.

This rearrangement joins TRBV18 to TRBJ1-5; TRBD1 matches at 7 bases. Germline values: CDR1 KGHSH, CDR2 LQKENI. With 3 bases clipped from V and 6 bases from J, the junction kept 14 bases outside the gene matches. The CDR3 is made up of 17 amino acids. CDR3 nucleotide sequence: TGTGCCAGCTCACCTCCCCCCGGGACAGTATCCAGTCAGCCCCAGCATTTT. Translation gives CASSPPPGTVSSQPQHF. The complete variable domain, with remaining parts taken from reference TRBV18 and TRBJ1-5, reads NAGVMQNPRHLVRRRGQEARLRCSPMKGHSHVYWYRQLPEEGLKFMVYLQKENIIDESGMPKERFSAEFPKEGPSILRIQQVVRGDSAAYFCASSPPPGTVSSQPQHFGDGTRLSIL.

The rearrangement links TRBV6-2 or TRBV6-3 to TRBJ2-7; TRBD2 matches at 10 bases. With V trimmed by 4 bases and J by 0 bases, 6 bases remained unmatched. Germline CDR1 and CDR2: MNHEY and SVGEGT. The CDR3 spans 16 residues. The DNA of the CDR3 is TGTGCCAGCAGTTGGGTAGCGGGAGGCAGCTCCTACGAGCAGTACTTC. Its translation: CASSWVAGGSSYEQYF.

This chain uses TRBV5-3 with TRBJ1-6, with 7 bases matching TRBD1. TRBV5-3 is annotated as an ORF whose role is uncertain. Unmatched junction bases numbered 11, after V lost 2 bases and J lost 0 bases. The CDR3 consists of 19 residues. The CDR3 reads CARSFGYSRGPSYNSPLHF. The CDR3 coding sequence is TGTGCCAGAAGCTTCGGTTACAGTAGGGGGCCCTCCTATAATTCACCCCTCCACTTT.

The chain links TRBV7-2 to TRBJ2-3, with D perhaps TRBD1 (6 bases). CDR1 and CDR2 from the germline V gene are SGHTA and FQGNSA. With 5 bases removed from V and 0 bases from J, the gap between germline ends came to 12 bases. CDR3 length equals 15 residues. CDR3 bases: TGTGCCAGCAGCAAACCCGGGACAAGCACAGATACGCAGTATTTT. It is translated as CASSKPGTSTDTQYF.

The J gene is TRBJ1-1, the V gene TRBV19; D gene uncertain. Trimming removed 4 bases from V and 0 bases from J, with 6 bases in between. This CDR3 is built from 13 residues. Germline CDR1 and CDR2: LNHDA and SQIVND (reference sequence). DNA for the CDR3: TGTGCCAGTAGTACCATCATGAACACTGAAGCTTTCTTT. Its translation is CASSTIMNTEAFF.

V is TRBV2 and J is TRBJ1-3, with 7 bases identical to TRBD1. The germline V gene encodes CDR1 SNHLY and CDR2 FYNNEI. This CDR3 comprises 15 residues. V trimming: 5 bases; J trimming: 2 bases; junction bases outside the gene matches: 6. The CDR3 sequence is CASSSQGNAGNTIYF. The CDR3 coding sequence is TGTGCCAGCAGTTCACAGGGGAACGCTGGAAACACCATATATTTT.

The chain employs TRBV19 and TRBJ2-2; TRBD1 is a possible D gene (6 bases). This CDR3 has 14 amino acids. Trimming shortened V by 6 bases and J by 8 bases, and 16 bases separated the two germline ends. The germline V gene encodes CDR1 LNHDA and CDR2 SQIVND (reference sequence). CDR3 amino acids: CASRTPGVRGELFF. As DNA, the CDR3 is TGTGCCAGTAGAACGCCAGGGGTAAGGGGGGAGCTGTTTTTT.

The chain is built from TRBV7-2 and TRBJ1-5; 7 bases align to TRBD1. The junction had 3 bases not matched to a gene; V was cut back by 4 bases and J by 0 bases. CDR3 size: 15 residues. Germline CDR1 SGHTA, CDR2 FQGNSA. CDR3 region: CASSYTGDSNQPQHF. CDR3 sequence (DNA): TGTGCCAGCAGCTATACAGGGGATAGCAATCAGCCCCAGCATTTT.

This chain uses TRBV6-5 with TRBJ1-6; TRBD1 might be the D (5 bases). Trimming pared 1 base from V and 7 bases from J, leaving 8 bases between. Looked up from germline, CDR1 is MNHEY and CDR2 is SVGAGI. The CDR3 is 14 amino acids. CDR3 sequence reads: CASSYYGGNSPLHF. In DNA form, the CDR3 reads TGTGCCAGCAGTTACTATGGGGGGAATTCACCCCTCCACTTT.